This TCR beta chain came from a study of shared clonotypes between healthy human individuals. Study information: Ranging from 18 to 49 in age, donors were a couple of women and a few men.

Assay runs were performed at deep level. Data came from immunoSEQ multiplex PCR; TCRdb stores just in-frame clones and leaves some out. The sample yields fewer than 600,000 clones, approximately 79% seen once. Note on this clone: What it recognizes is unknown.

V lost 2 bases and J lost 3, with 17 bases in between. CDR1 and CDR2 (germline): SEHNR, FQNEAQ (reference sequence). The CDR3 runs to 17 residues. Findings of the study overall: Blood alone was sampled, and tissue repertoires likely differ.

Adult Caucasians living in Nashville, Tennessee made up all of the donors. Sequencing was carried out using PBMCs. The chain is built from TRBV7-9 and TRBJ1-3; the D gene is possibly TRBD1 (5 bases). The receptor was derived from a woman aged 40 to 50 in good health. Some clones in this sample may be carry-over from other donors' samples. The CDR3 reads CASSLWGESPFGNTIYF. CDR3 bases: TGTGCCAGCAGCTTATGGGGGGAGAGTCCTTTTGGAAACACCATATATTTT.